The T cell receptor beta chain under discussion was sequenced for a study of CD8+CD57+ T cells in acquired aplastic anemia (dated by TCRdb to the late 2010s). At the level of the whole study: Extracted DNA from sorted CD4+ and CD8+ cells averaged 3.2 ug, ranging from roughly 0.17 to 27.4 ug. Healthy donor samples averaged approximately 10 million reads for CD4+ and roughly 12 million for CD8+ cells.

Findings and caveats that apply to the study as a whole: Patients and healthy controls showed no significant difference in CD8+ Simpson's diversity (P=0.060). Some 27 CD8+ CDR3 sequences were found in both patients and controls but appeared to be highly expressed in patients and within the immunodominant clones of the patients.

In the study, sorted CD4+ and CD8+ blood T cells from patients with severe aplastic anemia and from healthy subjects underwent deep sequencing of TCR repertoires. Ficoll-Paque density gradient centrifugation was used to isolate peripheral blood mononuclear cells. Before DNA extraction, CD4+ and CD8+ T cells were sorted by FACS or by magnetic beads. This clonotype was observed many times. Its antigen remains undetermined. Nothing much larger sits one base from this clone, and base qualities are not available. The CDR3 spans 12 residues, from the cysteine through the phenylalanine. Of all the DNA, just the CDR3 is kept, 36 bases in frame from base 1. From a lookup of the germline V gene (reference sequence), CDR1 and CDR2 are DFQATT and SNEGSKA. V loses 5 bases, J loses 1 base, and the germline ends lie 8 bases apart. Genomic DNA served as template for TCR beta VDJ combination and CDR3 sequence profiling. An Illumina HiSeq 2000 was the platform used for TCR repertoire sequencing. As for the authors' bioinformatics: TRBV/TRBJ rearrangement plots, CDR3 size and DJ length profiles, and Simpson's diversity index were used to evaluate the repertoires. The most abundant DNA sequence in the deep sequencing data was defined as the immunodominant clone. CDR3 amino acid sequences were screened for sharing across subjects and compared with published repertoires and the VDJdb database. TCRdb reran the public reads through fastp at Q25 and MiXCR, keeping productive beta chains. Records with the same CDR3 protein are collapsed into one entry carrying the most frequent genes and DNA. The V and J calls and clone size are TCRdb's, not the authors'. The table for this sample lists some 410,000 distinct CDR3 sequences; around 72% of them were counted only once. The ten largest make up approximately 3.8% of the sample.

The source material was sorted CD4+, CD8+, or CD8+CD57+ T cells (not recorded which) from PBMCs. The TCR was taken from a human donor in good health, serving as a control. In this chain, TRBV20-1 is recombined with TRBJ1-1, with the D gene too uncertain to name. The base sequence is TGCAGTGCTTCGACGGCGAACACTGAAGCTTTCTTT. Its product reads: CSASTANTEAFF.